Below are 10 T cell receptor beta chains sequenced from a single sample in a study of CD8+ T cells in alopecia areata. CD4, CD8alpha, NKG2D, NKG2ACE and other markers were used to sort pooled cutaneous lymph node cells. The authors extracted RNA and reverse transcribed it into cDNA as the sequencing template. Clones were sequenced by immunoSEQ multiplex PCR, and TCRdb holds only the in-frame ones, with some missing. Listed for the sample are over 250,000 clones, none seen a single time. Sequenced sample: CD4+ T cells sorted from a lymph node. These receptors all stem from a C3H/HeJ mouse with alopecia areata. As its MHC haplotype, the strain has H2-k.

This clone was recorded a few times. The genes are named according to mouse. The read finishes 4 residues shy of the CDR3 end, and the germline J gene is used to complete it. The chain joins TRBV13-1 to TRBJ2-7; 8 bases fit TRBD1. This CDR3 has 12 residues. Germline loops: CDR1 NSHNY, CDR2 SYGAGN. The CDR3 region is CASRDRVDEQYF. The CDR3 bases that were read are TGTGCCAGCAGGGACAGGGTGGAT.

In its sample, this clone was seen a few times. The listed genes are named as in mouse. The read ends 4 residues before the CDR3 terminus; that terminus is restored from the germline J gene. This sequence joins TRBV13-1 and TRBJ1-1; 7 bases align to TRBD1. CDR1 NSHNY and CDR2 SYGAGN come from the germline V gene. The CDR3 sequence is 12 residues long. The CDR3: CASSPGQTEVFF. The DNA read from the CDR3 is TGTGCCAGCAGCCCGGGACAGACA.

With respect to this clone: Each gene name is a mouse one. With the read ending 4 residues before the CDR3 end, the germline J gene is used to fill in that end. The sample has other DNA sequences that encode this CDR3 too. The rearrangement joins TRBV13-2 to TRBJ2-3; D is perhaps TRBD2 (5 bases). CDR1 is NNHNN, CDR2 SYGAGS, per germline (reference sequence). V was trimmed by 0 bases and J by 0 bases, leaving 8 bases between them. The CDR3 is 15 amino acids. Partial CDR3 DNA: TGTGCCAGCGGTGATGCCCTGGGTAGTGCAGAA. Its protein is CASGDALGSAE. The complete CDR3 protein is CASGDALGSAETLYF.

Concerning this clone: Gene names follow the mouse nomenclature. The missing CDR3 end, 4 residues past where the read stops, is filled in from the germline J gene. The chain has TRBV1 and TRBJ2-3; D may be TRBD2 (6 bases). Germline CDR1 and CDR2: NSQYPW and LRSPGD (reference sequence). The V gene lost 3 bases and the J gene lost 0 bases, with 10 bases spanning the gap. The length of the CDR3 is 15 residues. The CDR3 region is CTCSASGVSAETLYF. The CDR3 bases that were read are TGCACCTGCAGTGCCTCTGGGGTTAGTGCAGAA.

This clone was recorded a few times. Gene names follow the mouse nomenclature. The read is 3 residues too short to cover the CDR3 end, so that end is filled in from the germline J gene. This chain uses TRBV13-1 with TRBJ1-6, with no clear D. TRBJ1-6 is assigned to the ORF class and has an uncertain function. The germline gives CDR1 NSHNY, CDR2 SYGAGN. Deletions cut 0 bases from V and 0 bases from J, with 10 bases between. This CDR3 contains 17 residues. The CDR3 region is CASSDAPLLSYNSPLYF. Partial CDR3 DNA: TGTGCCAGCAGTGATGCACCCCTGCTTTCCTATAATTCGCCC.

On this clone: The gene names given are mouse names. The read stops 4 residues short of the end of the CDR3; the missing end is completed from the germline J gene. The chain carries TRBV13-1 and TRBJ2-2; 7 positions match TRBD2. The CDR3 consists of 15 residues. Germline-derived CDR1 and CDR2 are NSHNY and SYGAGN. Losses at the gene ends were 7 bases for V and 3 bases for J; bases not matched to a gene: 9. CDR3 loop: CASSRLGVDTGQLYF. The CDR3 DNA, read in part, is TGTGCCAGCTCCCGGCTGGGGGTCGACACCGGG.

With respect to this clone: Germline and genes here are mouse. The read stops 4 residues short of the end of the CDR3; the missing end is completed from the germline J gene. The sample carries other DNA sequences with the same CDR3. The V and J genes are TRBV13-1 and TRBJ2-1; the D is unclear. CDR3 length: 12 residues. V lost 2 bases to trimming and J lost 4 bases, with 4 bases between them. The germline V gene encodes CDR1 NSHNY and CDR2 SYGAGN. This CDR3 is CASSEQYAEQFF. The DNA read from the CDR3 is TGTGCCAGCAGTGAGCAGTATGCT.

This clone was detected only a few times. Gene names follow the mouse nomenclature. The CDR3 goes on 4 residues after the read ends, and that part is filled in from the germline J gene. The chain employs TRBV31 and TRBJ1-2; TRBD1 matches 9 bases. The CDR3 has 13 amino acids. V trimming: 5 bases; J trimming: 0 bases; junction bases outside the gene matches: 1. In germline, CDR1 is GKSSPN, CDR2 SITVG. The CDR3 spells CAWGTGPNSDYTF. The part of the CDR3 DNA that was read is TGTGCCTGGGGGACAGGGCCAAACTCC.

This clone came up a few times. Mouse gene names and germline throughout. The read terminates 4 residues before the CDR3 end, so the remaining end is supplied by the germline J gene. The chain carries TRBV14 and TRBJ2-3; 9 bases line up with TRBD2. Trimming cost V 5 bases and J 0 bases; bases outside gene matches: 7. CDR1 is SGHDT, CDR2 FRDEAV, per germline. CDR3 length: 16 residues. The CDR3 here is CASRPWDWASAETLYF. CDR3 bases read: TGTGCCAGCAGGCCCTGGGACTGGGCTAGTGCAGAA.

The table lists this clone with a few counts. Here the gene names and germline are mouse. The read stops 4 residues short of the end of the CDR3; the missing end is completed from the germline J gene. The gene calls are TRBV1 and TRBJ2-1; 11 nucleotides line up with TRBD2. Looked up from germline, CDR1 is NSQYPW and CDR2 is LRSPGD (reference sequence). Unmatched junction bases numbered 5, after V lost 3 bases and J lost 4 bases. This CDR3 spans 16 amino acids. CDR3 DNA, as far as it was read: TGCACCTGCAGTGCGACCCGGGACTGGGGGTATGCT. Translating gives CTCSATRDWGYA. The full-length CDR3 reads as CTCSATRDWGYAEQFF.